The 22 T cell receptor beta chains presented below share a single source sample, sequenced in a study of neoadjuvant nivolumab and ipilimumab in lung cancer. Only in-frame clones appear in the TCRdb table, and some are missing; sequencing was by immunoSEQ multiplex PCR. In the table there are fewer than 10,000 clones, about 85% of which are singletons. The sequenced sample was adjacent normal lung tissue, obtained after neoadjuvant nivolumab, alone or with ipilimumab, at or shortly before surgery. The source is an adult with non-small cell lung cancer.

The V gene is TRBV20-1, the J gene TRBJ1-4; tentative D call: TRBD1 (5 bases). Per germline, CDR1 DFQATT and CDR2 SNEGSKA (reference sequence). The germline V and J ends were trimmed by 4 bases and 8 bases, with 8 bases remaining between them. The CDR3 is made up of 11 amino acids. CDR3 bases: TGCAGTGCTAATCGGGGGGAAAAACTGTTTTTT. Protein: CSANRGEKLFF.

The chain links TRBV10-3 to TRBJ2-2, with TRBD1 matching 9 bases. The V segment lost 11 bases and the J segment 5 bases; nucleotides outside the gene matches: 6. The CDR3 sequence is 13 residues long. Germline CDR1 is ENHRY and CDR2 is SYGVKD. Here the CDR3 reads CAGRDRVTGELFF. The DNA for the CDR3 is TGTGCCGGCCGGGACAGGGTAACCGGGGAGCTGTTTTTT.

The CDR3 DNA is TGCGCCAGCAGCTCCACCGGACAGGAATTCTACAATGAGCAGTTCTTC. This translates into CASSSTGQEFYNEQFF. This chain connects TRBV5-1 to TRBJ2-1; 7 nucleotides align to TRBD1. CDR3 length equals 16 residues. J was trimmed by 3 bases and V by 3 bases; bases with no gene match: 9. Germline V gene data show CDR1 as SGHRS and CDR2 as YFSETQ.

The chain is built from TRBV19 and TRBJ1-6; 9 bases agree with TRBD1. Trimming at V came to 8 bases and at J to 8 bases, leaving 7 bases not matched to a gene. The CDR3 covers 14 residues. CDR1 LNHDA and CDR2 SQIVND come from the germline V gene (reference sequence). The CDR3: CASEGGQGDSPLHF. Here the CDR3 DNA reads TGTGCCAGTGAGGGGGGACAGGGTGATTCACCCCTCCACTTT.

V is TRBV19 and J is TRBJ1-5; 8 bases map to TRBD1. Trimming at V came to 6 bases and at J to 5 bases, leaving 0 bases not matched to a gene. The CDR3 consists of 12 residues. CDR1 and CDR2 (germline): LNHDA, SQIVND (reference sequence). The DNA for the CDR3 is TGTGCCAGTAGACAGGGGGATCAGCCCCAGCATTTT. Protein: CASRQGDQPQHF.

The rearrangement joins TRBV30 to TRBJ1-5; TRBD1 matches at 7 bases. CDR1 and CDR2 (germline): GTSNPN, SVGIG (reference sequence). The trim removed 2 bases at V and 6 bases at J, leaving 10 bases unmatched. The CDR3 totals 15 residues. CDR3 protein: CAWSPGTAKGQPQHF. Here the CDR3 DNA reads TGTGCCTGGAGTCCCGGGACAGCCAAAGGTCAGCCCCAGCATTTT.

The gene calls are TRBV14 and TRBJ2-7; 8 nucleotides align to TRBD1. This CDR3 comprises 15 residues. Germline V gives CDR1 SGHDN, CDR2 FVKESK. Trimming removed 6 bases from V and 2 bases from J; junction bases left unmatched: 9. In DNA, the CDR3 is TGTGCCAGCAGTCATCCCGGGACAGGTGCCTACGAGCAGTACTTC. It specifies CASSHPGTGAYEQYF.

This clone was observed a few times. This chain links TRBV9 with TRBJ2-1, with TRBD1 matching 8 bases. This CDR3 is 14 amino acids long. Per the germline V gene, CDR1 is SGDLS and CDR2 is YYNGEE. Trimming cost V 3 bases and J 7 bases; bases outside gene matches: 6. The CDR3 bases are TGTGCCAGCAGCGGGGATGGACAGGGTAATGAGCAGTTCTTC. Amino acids: CASSGDGQGNEQFF. Together with reference TRBV9 and TRBJ2-1, the CDR3 gives the full variable domain: DSGVTQTPKHLITATGQRVTLRCSPRSGDLSVYWYQQSLDQGLQFLIQYYNGEERAKGNILERFSAQQFPDLHSELNLSSLELGDSALYFCASSGDGQGNEQFFGPGTRLTVL.

This chain links TRBV7-9 with TRBJ1-6; TRBD1 might be the D (5 bases). Trimming stripped 5 bases from V and 4 bases from J, with 9 bases between. This CDR3 has 14 residues. Germline CDR1 is SEHNR and CDR2 is FQNEAQ (reference sequence). CDR3 in amino acids: CASSLTDYNSPLHF. The DNA of the CDR3 is TGTGCCAGCAGCCTGACAGATTATAATTCACCCCTCCACTTT.

The chain employs TRBV7-2 and TRBJ2-7; TRBD2 agrees at 11 bases. Germline loops: CDR1 SGHTA, CDR2 FQGNSA. CDR3 length: 14 amino acids. With 6 bases clipped from V and 1 base from J, the junction kept 2 bases outside the gene matches. This CDR3 reads CASRTSGGSYEQYF. CDR3 nucleotides: TGTGCCAGCAGAACTAGCGGGGGATCCTACGAGCAGTACTTC.

This chain connects TRBV2 to TRBJ2-5; D ambiguous. Germline loops: CDR1 SNHLY, CDR2 FYNNEI. This CDR3 spans 14 amino acids. V was cut by 2 bases and J by 1 base, with 8 bases left in between. The CDR3 nucleotides read TGTGCCAGCAGTGAATTCAGGAGCCAAGAGACCCAGTACTTC. It translates to CASSEFRSQETQYF.

This chain links TRBV4-3 with TRBJ2-7; D may be TRBD2 (7 bases). The V and J ends lost 4 bases and 5 bases respectively, with 15 bases between them. In germline, CDR1 is LGHNA, CDR2 YSLEER. The CDR3 sequence is 14 residues long. The CDR3: CASSPNGGRHEQYF. The CDR3 DNA is TGCGCCAGCAGCCCTAACGGGGGGCGGCACGAGCAGTACTTC.

V is TRBV12-5 and J is TRBJ1-1; no clear D gene. This CDR3 region has 14 residues. V lost 1 base and J 1 base, leaving 7 bases between the germline ends. Germline V CDR1 and CDR2: LGHNT, FRNRAP. The CDR3 loop is CASGLGGGNTEAFF. Written as DNA, the CDR3 is TGTGCTAGTGGTTTGGGGGGAGGGAACACTGAAGCTTTCTTT.

The chain links TRBV5-4 to TRBJ2-3; 12 bases match TRBD1. The CDR3 consists of 17 residues. V shed 4 bases and J 4 bases; nucleotides not matched to a gene: 10. Looked up from germline, CDR1 is SGHNT and CDR2 is YYREEE (reference sequence). The CDR3 DNA reads TGTGCCAGCAGCCGCGGGACAGGGGGCGACGGGGCAGATACGCAGTATTTT. Translated, it gives CASSRGTGGDGADTQYF.

The chain carries TRBV30 and TRBJ1-4, with D maybe TRBD1 (5 bases). This CDR3 is built from 14 residues. Looked up from germline, CDR1 is GTSNPN and CDR2 is SVGIG (reference sequence). V lost 3 bases, J lost 1 base, and 9 bases lay in between. The CDR3: CAWSDGGTNEKLFF. As DNA, the CDR3 is TGTGCCTGGAGCGACGGGGGAACTAATGAAAAACTGTTTTTT.

This chain joins TRBV5-1 and TRBJ2-7, with TRBD1 identical over 8 bases. The CDR3 is 15 residues long. Germline loops: CDR1 SGHRS, CDR2 YFSETQ. Trimming removed 1 base from V and 3 bases from J; junction bases left unmatched: 6. CDR3 coding DNA: TGCGCCAGCAGCTTGTCCGGGACAGGCCTCTACGAGCAGTACTTC. Protein product: CASSLSGTGLYEQYF.

V usage is TRBV18 and J usage is TRBJ2-5; D ambiguous. Germline lookup yields CDR1 KGHSH and CDR2 LQKENI. The CDR3 runs to 14 residues. V lost 1 base to trimming and J lost 2 bases, with 8 bases between them. This CDR3 is CASSPLVGQETQYF. CDR3 nucleotide sequence: TGTGCCAGCTCACCACTCGTAGGACAAGAGACCCAGTACTTC.

The chain links TRBV29-1 to TRBJ2-1, with D perhaps TRBD1 (6 bases). Trimming cost V 2 bases and J 6 bases, with 17 bases left between them. The CDR3 covers 15 residues. Germline values: CDR1 SQVTM, CDR2 ANQGSEA. CDR3 sequence reads: CSVERGTGFGNEQFF. The DNA for the CDR3 is TGCAGCGTTGAAAGGGGTACAGGGTTCGGCAATGAGCAGTTCTTC.

Here the CDR3 reads CASSGGTYEQYF. CDR3 sequence (DNA): TGTGCCAGCAGCGGGGGAACCTACGAGCAGTACTTC. The rearrangement links TRBV7-9 to TRBJ2-7; the D gene could be TRBD1 or TRBD2 (5 bases each). The V and J ends lost 5 bases and 2 bases respectively, with 7 bases between them. CDR3 size: 12 residues. The germline V gene has CDR1 SEHNR and CDR2 FQNEAQ (reference sequence).

As for this clone: The junction does not match germline at one end; this may be a read error. V and J are TRBV5-6 and TRBJ2-3, with D possibly matching TRBD1 (6 bases). CDR1 and CDR2 (germline): SGHDT, YYEEEE. The CDR3 loop spans 12 amino acids. The CDR3 is CASSSVGAYTHF. CDR3 sequence (DNA): TGTGCCAGCAGCTCCGTGGGGGCCTACACCCATTTT.

This chain uses TRBV14 with TRBJ2-5, with TRBD2 matching over 13 bases. V dropped 3 bases and J dropped 1; count of bases not matched to a gene: 2. Per germline, CDR1 SGHDN and CDR2 FVKESK. The CDR3 sequence is 16 residues long. CDR3: CASSHWTSGSQETQYF. The CDR3 coding sequence is TGTGCCAGCAGCCATTGGACTAGCGGGAGCCAAGAGACCCAGTACTTC.

The V and J genes are TRBV9 and TRBJ1-5, with D unresolved. Trimming left V 0 bases short and J 2 bases short, with 6 bases between. Germline lookup yields CDR1 SGDLS and CDR2 YYNGEE. The CDR3 contains 14 residues. CDR3 nucleotides: TGTGCCAGCAGCGTAGGTGGAGGCAATCAGCCCCAGCATTTT. Protein sequence: CASSVGGGNQPQHF.